Listed below are T cell receptor beta chains from one sample, sequenced in a study of blood T cells in healthy people across ages. TCRdb ran MiXCR on the 5' RACE reads and lists one entry per CDR3 protein. The sample holds around 1,000,000 distinct CDR3 sequences, less than 25% seen once. Another study also made use of these data, one on T cells of mothers and their children.

Sequencing input: blood. Receptor source: a girl aged 2 to 10 in good health. Each CDR3 is given with its conserved first and last residue. D genes are given only for firm matches. Size values are once, few and many counts, or a class for expanded clones, and some rows have none.

J: TRBJ2-7
V: TRBV7-3
D: TRBD2
size: few
DNA: TGTGCCAGCAGCTTATATACGACTAGCGAGCGGTACTTC
CDR3: CASSLYTTSERYF

J: TRBJ2-7
V: TRBV28
D: TRBD1
size: NA
DNA: TGTGCCAGCAGCCGAGGACAGGGAAAGCAGTACTTC
CDR3: CASSRGQGKQYF

J: TRBJ2-3
V: TRBV9
D: TRBD2
size: NA
DNA: TGTGCCAGCAGCGAGAACCCAGGCTCAGCGGGAGCAGATACGCAGTATTTT
CDR3: CASSENPGSAGADTQYF

J: TRBJ2-7
V: TRBV28
D: NA
size: few
DNA: TGTGCCAGCAGGCCACAGGGCAGCGAGCAGTACTTC
CDR3: CASRPQGSEQYF

J: TRBJ2-1
V: TRBV4-3
D: TRBD1
size: few
DNA: TGCGCCAGCAGCCAAGATGCCCAGACAGGGAATGAGCAGTTCTTC
CDR3: CASSQDAQTGNEQFF

J: TRBJ1-1
V: TRBV29-1
D: NA
size: NA
DNA: TGCAGCGTTGTTTTGACAGTAGAAGCTTTCTTT
CDR3: CSVVLTVEAFF

J: TRBJ2-1
V: TRBV5-1
D: NA
size: NA
DNA: TGCGCCAGCAGCCCAGAGTCTATTGACAATGAGCAGTTCTTC
CDR3: CASSPESIDNEQFF

J: TRBJ2-1
V: TRBV2
D: NA
size: many
DNA: TGTGCCAGCAGTCCAACAGGTTTCTCCTACAATGAGCAGTTCTTC
CDR3: CASSPTGFSYNEQFF

J: TRBJ2-7
V: TRBV29-1
D: TRBD2
size: NA
DNA: TGCAGCGCCACCGGACTAGCGGGGGACTGCGAGCAGTACTTC
CDR3: CSATGLAGDCEQYF

J: TRBJ1-4
V: TRBV7-2
D: TRBD1
size: NA
DNA: TGTGCCAGCAGCTTAGGGGGACAGGGAATAAGAAATGAAAAACTGTTTTTT
CDR3: CASSLGGQGIRNEKLFF

J: TRBJ1-2
V: TRBV7-9
D: NA
size: few
DNA: TGTGCCAGCAGCTGGGGAGGCGAGACCTATGGCTACACCTTC
CDR3: CASSWGGETYGYTF

J: TRBJ1-1
V: TRBV2
D: NA
size: once
DNA: TGTGCCAGCAGTGAGATTAACACTGAAGCTTTCTTT
CDR3: CASSEINTEAFF

J: TRBJ1-2
V: TRBV19
D: NA
size: NA
DNA: TGTGCCAGTAGGGGATCAAACTATGGCTACACCTTC
CDR3: CASRGSNYGYTF

J: TRBJ1-2
V: TRBV3-1
D: TRBD1
size: NA
DNA: TGTGCCAGCAGCCGCGAAGGGACAGGGACTAACTATGGCTACACCTTC
CDR3: CASSREGTGTNYGYTF

J: TRBJ1-2
V: TRBV28
D: NA
size: NA
DNA: TGTGCCAGCAGTGGGGGGCAGGCCTACCATGGCTACACCTTC
CDR3: CASSGGQAYHGYTF

J: TRBJ2-7
V: TRBV11-3
D: NA
size: NA
DNA: TGTGCCAGCAGGGACACAGGGATCGGTGAGCAGTACTTC
CDR3: CASRDTGIGEQYF

J: TRBJ1-5
V: TRBV10-2
D: TRBD1
size: NA
DNA: TGCGCCAGCAGTAGGACAGGGGCACAGCCCCAGCATTTT
CDR3: CASSRTGAQPQHF

J: TRBJ2-7
V: TRBV6-1
D: NA
size: few
DNA: TGTGCCAGCAGTGATATCTACGAGCAGTACTTC
CDR3: CASSDIYEQYF

J: TRBJ2-3
V: TRBV20-1
D: TRBD2
size: NA
DNA: TGCAGTGCTAGAGACGCGGGGGGCGTCACAGATACGCAGTATTTT
CDR3: CSARDAGGVTDTQYF

J: TRBJ1-1
V: TRBV7-3
D: NA
size: few
DNA: TGTGCCAGCAGCGTCAGGAGGGGTACTGAAGCTTTCTTT
CDR3: CASSVRRGTEAFF

J: TRBJ2-5
V: TRBV9
D: NA
size: many
DNA: TGTGCCAGCAGCGCCTCAGGGGAGACCCAGTACTTC
CDR3: CASSASGETQYF

J: TRBJ2-4
V: TRBV7-3
D: NA
size: NA
DNA: TGTGCCAGCAGCTCCAGACTCATTGCCGTCCGAAACATTCAGTACTTC
CDR3: CASSSRLIAVRNIQYF

J: TRBJ2-7
V: TRBV4-3
D: NA
size: NA
DNA: TGCGCCAGCAGCCAAGAGAGGGGGGCGGCCTACGAGCAGTACTTC
CDR3: CASSQERGAAYEQYF

J: TRBJ1-1
V: TRBV6-5
D: TRBD1
size: few
DNA: TGTGCCAGCAGTTACGCGGACAGGGAGGCTTTCTTT
CDR3: CASSYADREAFF

J: TRBJ2-7
V: TRBV20-1
D: TRBD2
size: NA
DNA: TGCAGTGCTAGAGATCTGCTAGCGGGGAGCTCCTACGAGCAGTACTTC
CDR3: CSARDLLAGSSYEQYF

J: TRBJ2-3
V: TRBV6-2/TRBV6-3
D: TRBD1
size: many
DNA: TGTGCCAGCAGCTTAGGTCCGACAGGGTCAGATACGCAGTATTTT
CDR3: CASSLGPTGSDTQYF

J: TRBJ2-7
V: TRBV7-9
D: TRBD2
size: NA
DNA: TGTGCCAGCAGCTTATATAGCGGGGGCGGAAACGAGCAGTACTTC
CDR3: CASSLYSGGGNEQYF

J: TRBJ2-4
V: TRBV7-2
D: TRBD2
size: NA
DNA: TGTGCCAGCTTAGGTCGGAGCGGGGTTAGCTGGGACAAAAACATTCAGTACTTC
CDR3: CASLGRSGVSWDKNIQYF

J: TRBJ1-1
V: TRBV5-1
D: NA
size: few
DNA: TGCGCCAGCAGTTACGAGGGCCTTTCTATGAACACTGAAGCTTTCTTT
CDR3: CASSYEGLSMNTEAFF

J: TRBJ1-5
V: TRBV2
D: NA
size: few
DNA: TGTGCCAGCACCCAATCCGGGACTGGGAATCAGCCCCAGCATTTT
CDR3: CASTQSGTGNQPQHF

J: TRBJ2-7
V: TRBV25-1
D: TRBD1
size: few
DNA: TGTGCCAGCCAGACAGGGGTAAGCTACGAGCAGTACTTC
CDR3: CASQTGVSYEQYF

J: TRBJ2-5
V: TRBV29-1
D: TRBD1
size: once
DNA: TGCAGCGTTGATGGGGCCCGGGACAGGGGTCAAGAGATCCAGTACTTC
CDR3: CSVDGARDRGQEIQYF

J: TRBJ2-2
V: TRBV29-1
D: NA
size: NA
DNA: TGCAGCGTTGATGCTCTAGCCGGGGAGCTGTTTTTT
CDR3: CSVDALAGELFF

J: TRBJ2-5
V: TRBV28
D: NA
size: NA
DNA: TGTGCCAGCAGTTTCCCCCTCACGGGAGAGCAGTACTTC
CDR3: CASSFPLTGEQYF

J: TRBJ2-1
V: TRBV24-1
D: NA
size: few
DNA: TGTGCCACCAGTGATTTAAGGGGACCACGGGGCGATGAGCAGTTCTTC
CDR3: CATSDLRGPRGDEQFF

J: TRBJ2-7
V: TRBV28
D: NA
size: NA
DNA: TGTGCCAGCAGTTCCTTGCGGGGAGACCGGGGCTACGAGCAGTACTTC
CDR3: CASSSLRGDRGYEQYF

J: TRBJ2-5
V: TRBV5-1
D: TRBD1
size: few
DNA: TGCGCCTGCACAACAGGGGGCGGAGAGACCCAGTACTTC
CDR3: CACTTGGGETQYF

J: TRBJ2-5
V: TRBV12-3/TRBV12-4
D: TRBD1
size: few
DNA: TGTGCCAGCAGTTCCCCGACAGGGGACCCCCGAGAGACCCAGTACTTC
CDR3: CASSSPTGDPRETQYF

J: TRBJ2-5
V: TRBV27
D: NA
size: few
DNA: TGTGCCAGCAGTCTCTTTAAGGCAGGTGGAGAGACCCAGTACTTC
CDR3: CASSLFKAGGETQYF

J: TRBJ1-4
V: TRBV7-9
D: NA
size: few
DNA: TGTGCCAGCAGCTTGGGGGGCGCGGAAAAACTGTTTTTT
CDR3: CASSLGGAEKLFF

J: TRBJ2-1
V: TRBV29-1
D: TRBD1
size: NA
DNA: TGCAGCGTTGGGGACAGCTACGAGCAGTTCTTC
CDR3: CSVGDSYEQFF

J: TRBJ1-1
V: TRBV12-3/TRBV12-4
D: NA
size: NA
DNA: TGTGCCAGCAGTCCTCTGGGGTACACTGAAGCTTTCTTT
CDR3: CASSPLGYTEAFF

J: TRBJ2-3
V: TRBV5-1
D: TRBD2
size: NA
DNA: TGCGCCAGCAGATCGACTAGCGGGCTAGATACGCAGTATTTT
CDR3: CASRSTSGLDTQYF